Here is one T cell receptor (beta chain) with its context. The source of the sample is a study of blood T cell repertoires in COVID-19. Study-wide context: Sites across the United States, Italy and Spain contributed samples from acute and convalescent COVID-19.

In the original analysis: Amplified reference gene primers provided the basis for estimating nucleated cell counts. TCRdb keeps only in-frame clones here, not all; method: immunoSEQ multiplex PCR. Clone size and the V and J calls come from that table; the DNA yielded D and trimming. The sample lists about 290,000 clones; under 90% were seen once. CDR3 length: 15 amino acids. The V and J ends lost 3 bases and 6 bases respectively, with 15 bases between them. Germline values: CDR1 KGHDR, CDR2 SFDVKD. The sample was peripheral blood. This clonotype was obtained from a woman in her twenties or thirties with COVID-19, enrolled during active disease. The chain links TRBV24-1 to TRBJ2-3; weak D call: TRBD1 (6 bases). CDR3 nucleotide sequence: TGTGCCACCAGTGATCCTCGGACAGCTGGGGATACGCAGTATTTT. It translates to CATSDPRTAGDTQYF.